These T cell receptor beta chains were read from a single sample in a study of vaccination effects on CD4 cells after COVID-19. TCRdb's table, derived via immunoSEQ multiplex PCR, lists solely in-frame clones and lacks some. Among about 22,000 clones listed, almost 70% were seen once. No antigen has been assigned to these receptors. The specimen was CD4+ T cells from PBMCs cultured with SARS-CoV-2 spike peptides, collected after COVID-19 vaccination. Receptors were obtained from a human donor who received a COVID-19 vaccine. Both conserved end residues are part of each CDR3. Fields, in order: CDR3 protein, CDR3 length, J gene, V gene, clone size. For some rows the clone size is stated as once, few or many, or as a class when expanded; others skip it.

CDR3aa: CSVQLYLAGSSNTGELFF; len: 18; j_gene: TRBJ2-2; v_gene: TRBV29-1; abundance: NA
CDR3aa: CAISAGDRGEETQYF; len: 15; j_gene: TRBJ2-5; v_gene: TRBV10-3; abundance: NA
CDR3aa: CASTPPLTDARGEQYF; len: 16; j_gene: TRBJ2-7; v_gene: TRBV13; abundance: NA
CDR3aa: CASSPDTNYGYTF; len: 13; j_gene: TRBJ1-2; v_gene: TRBV18; abundance: NA
CDR3aa: CASSQSGLTGGEKLFF; len: 16; j_gene: TRBJ1-4; v_gene: TRBV2; abundance: NA
CDR3aa: CASSYSAGTGSPLHF; len: 15; j_gene: TRBJ1-6; v_gene: TRBV6-6; abundance: once
CDR3aa: CASSQENFAGGASGGYTF; len: 18; j_gene: TRBJ1-2; v_gene: TRBV4-2; abundance: NA
CDR3aa: CASSYEGPRNTEAFF; len: 15; j_gene: TRBJ1-1; v_gene: TRBV6-5; abundance: NA
CDR3aa: CASSEGTSGSEMSEQFF; len: 17; j_gene: TRBJ2-1; v_gene: TRBV6-4; abundance: NA
CDR3aa: CASSDRTGDGEQYF; len: 14; j_gene: TRBJ2-7; v_gene: TRBV25-1; abundance: NA
CDR3aa: CASSERGRSYNEQFF; len: 15; j_gene: TRBJ2-1; v_gene: TRBV5-1; abundance: few
CDR3aa: CASSQGTSGGGSTDTQYF; len: 18; j_gene: TRBJ2-3; v_gene: TRBV4-2; abundance: NA
CDR3aa: CASSYEIVGTEAFF; len: 14; j_gene: TRBJ1-1; v_gene: TRBV6-5; abundance: few
CDR3aa: CASSQVAGGTQYF; len: 13; j_gene: TRBJ2-5; v_gene: TRBV14; abundance: NA
CDR3aa: CASSLGFARGANNEQFF; len: 17; j_gene: TRBJ2-1; v_gene: TRBV7-2; abundance: NA
CDR3aa: CASSEWGGTSVINEQFF; len: 17; j_gene: TRBJ2-1; v_gene: TRBV6-1; abundance: NA
CDR3aa: CASSPTGGSPDTQYF; len: 15; j_gene: TRBJ2-3; v_gene: TRBV18; abundance: few
CDR3aa: CASSESRANEKLFF; len: 14; j_gene: TRBJ1-4; v_gene: TRBV6-1; abundance: NA
CDR3aa: CATIDENSYEQYF; len: 13; j_gene: TRBJ2-7; v_gene: TRBV15; abundance: NA
CDR3aa: CASSVVTDTQYF; len: 12; j_gene: TRBJ2-3; v_gene: TRBV9; abundance: few
CDR3aa: CASSLGHGYTF; len: 11; j_gene: TRBJ1-2; v_gene: TRBV5-6; abundance: NA
CDR3aa: CSAYPQGGGTEAFF; len: 14; j_gene: TRBJ1-1; v_gene: TRBV29-1; abundance: few
CDR3aa: CASSPQPETEAFF; len: 13; j_gene: TRBJ1-1; v_gene: TRBV18; abundance: NA
CDR3aa: CASQGVRRGYGYTF; len: 14; j_gene: TRBJ1-2; v_gene: TRBV2; abundance: few
CDR3aa: CASSLAGLAGFNEQFF; len: 16; j_gene: TRBJ2-1; v_gene: TRBV5-1; abundance: few
CDR3aa: CASSLQETQYF; len: 11; j_gene: TRBJ2-5; v_gene: TRBV5-1; abundance: few
CDR3aa: CASSLQGNTEAFF; len: 13; j_gene: TRBJ1-1; v_gene: TRBV5-4; abundance: once
CDR3aa: CASGLSPFATNEKLFF; len: 16; j_gene: TRBJ1-4; v_gene: TRBV12-5; abundance: NA
CDR3aa: CASSDGLAGGNEQFF; len: 15; j_gene: TRBJ2-1; v_gene: TRBV6-4; abundance: NA
CDR3aa: CASSITGSNQPQHF; len: 14; j_gene: TRBJ1-5; v_gene: TRBV19; abundance: NA
CDR3aa: CASSATSGQETQYF; len: 14; j_gene: TRBJ2-5; v_gene: TRBV6-4; abundance: NA
CDR3aa: CASSLGGPGYEQYF; len: 14; j_gene: TRBJ2-7; v_gene: TRBV5-4; abundance: NA
CDR3aa: CAWSSEGDYGYTF; len: 13; j_gene: TRBJ1-2; v_gene: TRBV30; abundance: few
CDR3aa: CASSKGNSNTGELFF; len: 15; j_gene: TRBJ2-2; v_gene: TRBV5-1; abundance: NA
CDR3aa: CATSGRNTGELFF; len: 13; j_gene: TRBJ2-2; v_gene: TRBV15; abundance: NA
CDR3aa: CASSWAGANSPLHF; len: 14; j_gene: TRBJ1-6; v_gene: TRBV6-5; abundance: once
CDR3aa: CASSLGWRGSYEQYF; len: 15; j_gene: TRBJ2-7; v_gene: TRBV11-2; abundance: NA
CDR3aa: CAWSLFGAGGQEKLFF; len: 16; j_gene: TRBJ1-4; v_gene: TRBV30; abundance: NA
CDR3aa: CASSQGQREELKQFF; len: 15; j_gene: TRBJ2-1; v_gene: TRBV3-1/TRBV3-2; abundance: NA
CDR3aa: CARRSSFRERSEKLFF; len: 16; j_gene: TRBJ1-4; v_gene: TRBV18; abundance: NA
CDR3aa: CASSPTGPDTQYF; len: 13; j_gene: TRBJ2-3; v_gene: TRBV18; abundance: NA
CDR3aa: CASRYSYTTGELFF; len: 14; j_gene: TRBJ2-2; v_gene: TRBV19; abundance: NA
CDR3aa: CASSWGATNEKLFF; len: 14; j_gene: TRBJ1-4; v_gene: TRBV18; abundance: NA
CDR3aa: CSVAQGTAQPQHF; len: 13; j_gene: TRBJ1-5; v_gene: TRBV29-1; abundance: NA
CDR3aa: CASSELENTEAFF; len: 13; j_gene: TRBJ1-1; v_gene: TRBV2; abundance: few
CDR3aa: CASTRMREDTEAFF; len: 14; j_gene: TRBJ1-1; v_gene: TRBV6-5; abundance: NA
CDR3aa: CASSPGLANTGELFF; len: 15; j_gene: TRBJ2-2; v_gene: TRBV7-8; abundance: NA
CDR3aa: CASSEPGTAVRSNYGYTF; len: 18; j_gene: TRBJ1-2; v_gene: TRBV5-1; abundance: NA
CDR3aa: CASVGQGGIQPQHF; len: 14; j_gene: TRBJ1-5; v_gene: TRBV6-6; abundance: few
CDR3aa: CASSRDSQETQYF; len: 13; j_gene: TRBJ2-5; v_gene: TRBV18; abundance: NA
CDR3aa: CASSDRRGYEQYF; len: 13; j_gene: TRBJ2-7; v_gene: TRBV6-1; abundance: NA
CDR3aa: CASSLGPQSPYF; len: 12; j_gene: TRBJ2-7; v_gene: TRBV7-9; abundance: NA
CDR3aa: CASSKGLAEETQYF; len: 14; j_gene: TRBJ2-5; v_gene: TRBV7-7; abundance: once